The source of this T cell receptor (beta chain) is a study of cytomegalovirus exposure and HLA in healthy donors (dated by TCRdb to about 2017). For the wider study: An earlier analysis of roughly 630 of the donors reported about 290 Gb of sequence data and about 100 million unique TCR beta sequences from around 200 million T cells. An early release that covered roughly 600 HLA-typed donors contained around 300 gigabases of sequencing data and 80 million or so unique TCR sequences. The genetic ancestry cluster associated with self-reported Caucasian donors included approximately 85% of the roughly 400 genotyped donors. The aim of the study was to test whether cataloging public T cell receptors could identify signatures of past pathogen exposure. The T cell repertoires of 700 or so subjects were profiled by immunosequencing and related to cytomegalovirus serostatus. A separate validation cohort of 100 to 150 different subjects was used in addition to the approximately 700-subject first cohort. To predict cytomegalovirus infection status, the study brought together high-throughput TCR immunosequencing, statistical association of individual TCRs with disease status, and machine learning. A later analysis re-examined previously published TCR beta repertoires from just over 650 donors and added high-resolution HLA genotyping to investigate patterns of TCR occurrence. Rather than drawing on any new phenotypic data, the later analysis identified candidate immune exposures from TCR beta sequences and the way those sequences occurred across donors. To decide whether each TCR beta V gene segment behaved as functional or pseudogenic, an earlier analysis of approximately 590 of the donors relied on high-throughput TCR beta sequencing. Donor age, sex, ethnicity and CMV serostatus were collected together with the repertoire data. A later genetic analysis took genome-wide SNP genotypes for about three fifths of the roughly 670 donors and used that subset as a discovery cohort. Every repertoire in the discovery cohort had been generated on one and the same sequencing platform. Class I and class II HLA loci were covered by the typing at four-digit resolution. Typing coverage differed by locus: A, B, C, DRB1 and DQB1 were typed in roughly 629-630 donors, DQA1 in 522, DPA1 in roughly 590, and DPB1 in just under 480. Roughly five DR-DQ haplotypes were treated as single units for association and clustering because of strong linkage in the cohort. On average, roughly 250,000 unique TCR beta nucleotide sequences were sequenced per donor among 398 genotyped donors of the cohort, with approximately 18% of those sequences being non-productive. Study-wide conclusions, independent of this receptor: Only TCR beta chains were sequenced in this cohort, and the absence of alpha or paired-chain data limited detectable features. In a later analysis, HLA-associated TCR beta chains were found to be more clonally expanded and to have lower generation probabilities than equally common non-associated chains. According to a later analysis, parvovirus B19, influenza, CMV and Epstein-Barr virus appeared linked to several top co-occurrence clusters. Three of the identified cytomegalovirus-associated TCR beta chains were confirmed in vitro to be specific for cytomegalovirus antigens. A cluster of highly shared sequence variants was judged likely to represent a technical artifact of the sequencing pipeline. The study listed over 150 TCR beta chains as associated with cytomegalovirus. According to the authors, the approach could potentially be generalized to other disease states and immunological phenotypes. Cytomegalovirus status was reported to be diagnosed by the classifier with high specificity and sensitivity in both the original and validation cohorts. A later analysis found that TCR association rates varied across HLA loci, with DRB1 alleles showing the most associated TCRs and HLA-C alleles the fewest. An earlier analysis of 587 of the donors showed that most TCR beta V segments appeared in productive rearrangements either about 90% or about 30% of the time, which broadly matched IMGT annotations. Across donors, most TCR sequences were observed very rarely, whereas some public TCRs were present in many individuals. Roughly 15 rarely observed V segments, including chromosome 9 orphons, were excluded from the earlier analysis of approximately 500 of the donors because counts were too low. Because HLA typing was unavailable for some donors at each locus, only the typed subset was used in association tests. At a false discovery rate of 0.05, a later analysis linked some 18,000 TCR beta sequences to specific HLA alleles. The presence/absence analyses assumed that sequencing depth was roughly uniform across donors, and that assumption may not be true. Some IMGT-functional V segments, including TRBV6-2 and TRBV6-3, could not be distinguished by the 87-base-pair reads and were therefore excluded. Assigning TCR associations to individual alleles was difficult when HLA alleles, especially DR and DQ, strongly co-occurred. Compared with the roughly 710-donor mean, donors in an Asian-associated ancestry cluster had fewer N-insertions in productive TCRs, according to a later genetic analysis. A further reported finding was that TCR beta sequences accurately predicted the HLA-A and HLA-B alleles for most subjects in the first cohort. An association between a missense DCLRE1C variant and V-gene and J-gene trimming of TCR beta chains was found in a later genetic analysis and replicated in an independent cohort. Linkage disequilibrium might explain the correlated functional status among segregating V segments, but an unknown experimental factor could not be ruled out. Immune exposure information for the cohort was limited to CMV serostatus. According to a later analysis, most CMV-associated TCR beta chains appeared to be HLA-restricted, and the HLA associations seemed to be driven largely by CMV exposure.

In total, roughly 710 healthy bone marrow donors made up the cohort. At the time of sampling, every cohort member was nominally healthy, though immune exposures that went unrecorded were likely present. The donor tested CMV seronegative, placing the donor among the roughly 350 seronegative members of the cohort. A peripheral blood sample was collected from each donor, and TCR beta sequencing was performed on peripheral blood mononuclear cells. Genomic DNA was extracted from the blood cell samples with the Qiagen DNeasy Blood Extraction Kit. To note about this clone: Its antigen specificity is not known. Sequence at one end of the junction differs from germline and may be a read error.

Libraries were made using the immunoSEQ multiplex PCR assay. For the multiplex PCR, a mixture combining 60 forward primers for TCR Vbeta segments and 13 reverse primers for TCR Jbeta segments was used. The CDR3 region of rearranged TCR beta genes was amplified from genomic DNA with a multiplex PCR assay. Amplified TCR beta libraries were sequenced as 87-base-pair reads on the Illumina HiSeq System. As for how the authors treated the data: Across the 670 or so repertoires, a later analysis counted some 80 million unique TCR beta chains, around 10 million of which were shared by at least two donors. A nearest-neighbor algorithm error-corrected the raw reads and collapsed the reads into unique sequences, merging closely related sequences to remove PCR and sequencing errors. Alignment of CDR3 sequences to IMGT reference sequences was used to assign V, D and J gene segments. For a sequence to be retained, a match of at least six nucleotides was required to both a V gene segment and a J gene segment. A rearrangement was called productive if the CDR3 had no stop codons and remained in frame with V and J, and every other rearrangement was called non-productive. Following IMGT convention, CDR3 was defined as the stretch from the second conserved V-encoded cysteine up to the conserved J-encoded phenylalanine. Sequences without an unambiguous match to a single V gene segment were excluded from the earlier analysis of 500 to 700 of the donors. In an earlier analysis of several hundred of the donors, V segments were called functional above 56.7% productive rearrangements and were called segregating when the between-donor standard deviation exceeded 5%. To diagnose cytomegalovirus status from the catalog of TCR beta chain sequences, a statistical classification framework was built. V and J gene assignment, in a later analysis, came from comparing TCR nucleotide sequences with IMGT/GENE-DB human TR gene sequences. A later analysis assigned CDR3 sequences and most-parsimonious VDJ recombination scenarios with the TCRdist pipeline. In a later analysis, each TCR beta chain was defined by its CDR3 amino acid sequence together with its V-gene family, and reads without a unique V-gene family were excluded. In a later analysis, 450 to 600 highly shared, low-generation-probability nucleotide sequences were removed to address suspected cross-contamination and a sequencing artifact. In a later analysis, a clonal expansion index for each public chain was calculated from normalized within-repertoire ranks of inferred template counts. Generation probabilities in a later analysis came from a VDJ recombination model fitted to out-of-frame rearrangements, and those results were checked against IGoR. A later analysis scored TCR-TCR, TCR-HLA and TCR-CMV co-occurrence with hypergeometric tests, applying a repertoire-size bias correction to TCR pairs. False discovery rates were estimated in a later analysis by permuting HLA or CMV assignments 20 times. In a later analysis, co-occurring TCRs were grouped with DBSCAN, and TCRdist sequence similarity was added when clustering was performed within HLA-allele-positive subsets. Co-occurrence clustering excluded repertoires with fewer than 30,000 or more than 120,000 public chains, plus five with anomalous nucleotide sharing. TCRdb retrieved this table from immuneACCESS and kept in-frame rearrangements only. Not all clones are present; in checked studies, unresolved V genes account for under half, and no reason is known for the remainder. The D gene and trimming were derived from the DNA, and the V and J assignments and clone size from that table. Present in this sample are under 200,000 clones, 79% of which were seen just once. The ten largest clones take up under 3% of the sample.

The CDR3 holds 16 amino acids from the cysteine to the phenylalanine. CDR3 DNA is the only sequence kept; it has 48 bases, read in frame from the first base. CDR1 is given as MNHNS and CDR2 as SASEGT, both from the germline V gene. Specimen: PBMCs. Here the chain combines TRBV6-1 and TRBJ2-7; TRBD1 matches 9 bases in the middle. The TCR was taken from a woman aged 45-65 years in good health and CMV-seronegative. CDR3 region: CASSEARGQGVSRHHF. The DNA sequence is TGTGCCAGCAGTGAAGCTAGGGGACAGGGTGTAAGTCGTCACCACTTC.